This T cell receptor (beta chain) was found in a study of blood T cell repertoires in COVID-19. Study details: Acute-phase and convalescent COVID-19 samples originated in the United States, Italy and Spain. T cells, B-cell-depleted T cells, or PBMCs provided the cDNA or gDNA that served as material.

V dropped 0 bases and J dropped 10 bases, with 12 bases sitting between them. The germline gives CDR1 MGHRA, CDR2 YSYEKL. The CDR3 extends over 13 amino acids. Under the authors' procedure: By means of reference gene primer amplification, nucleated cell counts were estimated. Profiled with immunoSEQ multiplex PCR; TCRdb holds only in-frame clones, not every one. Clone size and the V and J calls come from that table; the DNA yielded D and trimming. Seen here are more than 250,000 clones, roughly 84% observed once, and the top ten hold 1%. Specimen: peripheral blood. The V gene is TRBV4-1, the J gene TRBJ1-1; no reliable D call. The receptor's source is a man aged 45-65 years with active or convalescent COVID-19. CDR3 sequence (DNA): TGCGCCAGCAGCCAAGATCAGCTGGAGGTAGCTTTCTTT. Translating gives CASSQDQLEVAFF.